This is a list of T cell receptor beta chains from one sample in a study of blood T cells in healthy people across ages. TCRdb processed the 5' RACE reads anew with MiXCR; each CDR3 protein has one entry. Seen here are about 930,000 distinct CDR3 sequences, roughly 28% observed once, and the top ten hold roughly 10%. These data were likewise used in another study, on T cells of mothers and their children.

Input material: blood. Every receptor here comes from a woman aged 40 to 55 in good health. CDR3s include the opening cysteine and the closing phenylalanine or tryptophan. The D gene is left open where the match is weak. For some rows the clone size is stated as once, few or many, or as a class when expanded; others skip it.

V gene,D gene,clone size,J gene,CDR3 DNA,CDR3 protein
TRBV7-3,-,-,TRBJ1-1,TGTGCCAGCAGCGCGGACGGCCGAAGCGAAGCTTTCTTT,CASSADGRSEAFF
TRBV5-1,-,many,TRBJ1-1,TGCGCCAGCAGCTTGAGTGACAATGAAGCTTTCTTT,CASSLSDNEAFF
TRBV28,TRBD1,few,TRBJ1-2,TGTGCCAGCAGTACAATCAGGGGGCTGGGAAACTATGGCTACACCTTC,CASSTIRGLGNYGYTF
TRBV28,-,many,TRBJ2-6,TGTGCCAGCAGTTTTAGTTCTCTCTCTGGGGCCAACGTCCTGACTTTC,CASSFSSLSGANVLTF
TRBV6-2/TRBV6-3,-,-,TRBJ2-7,TGTGCCAGCAGCCACGACAGACCCGAGCAGTACTTC,CASSHDRPEQYF
TRBV21-1,-,-,TRBJ2-5,TGTGCCAGCAGCCCAGAGGACAGGGGGTTGGAGACCCAGTACTTC,CASSPEDRGLETQYF
TRBV7-2,TRBD2,-,TRBJ2-5,TGTGCCAGCAGCCCCGGAGGCTCCGGGGGGGCCCGGGAGACCCAGTACTTC,CASSPGGSGGARETQYF
TRBV20-1,-,few,TRBJ2-7,TGCAGTGTTGCCAGCGGAGCCTACGAGCAGTACTTC,CSVASGAYEQYF
TRBV29-1,-,many,TRBJ1-1,TGCAGCGTTCTGGGGAGTTACACTGAAGCTTTCTTT,CSVLGSYTEAFF
TRBV28,-,many,TRBJ1-2,TGTGCCAGCAGTCCCCTCCGGGGGGCGGGCAACTATGGCTACACCTTC,CASSPLRGAGNYGYTF
TRBV29-1,-,-,TRBJ1-1,TGCAGCGTTCAAGGGAGGACCCAAAACACTGAAGCTTTCTTT,CSVQGRTQNTEAFF
TRBV29-1,-,many,TRBJ2-7,TGCAGCGTTGAAGGGGACCAAACCTACGAGCAGTACTTC,CSVEGDQTYEQYF
TRBV9,-,many,TRBJ2-5,TGTGCCAGCAGCGTTATGGCGGGGCCCAAAGAGACCCAGTACTTC,CASSVMAGPKETQYF
TRBV28,-,few,TRBJ2-3,TGTGCCAGCAGCAATCTGCCTCAGCTCACAGATACGCAGTATTTT,CASSNLPQLTDTQYF
TRBV20-1,TRBD1,few,TRBJ1-1,TGCAGGCCGAGGGGGACAGGTGAAGCTTTCTTT,CRPRGTGEAFF
TRBV18,-,few,TRBJ2-5,TGTGCCAGCTTTCGGGAACAACAGGGGACCCAGTACTTC,CASFREQQGTQYF
TRBV4-1,-,many,TRBJ2-7,TGCGCCAGCAGCCAACCCTTCTTTTACGAGCAGTACTTC,CASSQPFFYEQYF
TRBV5-1,-,-,TRBJ1-2,TGCGCCAGCAGCTCCGATTGGGGACACTATGGCTACACCTTC,CASSSDWGHYGYTF
TRBV6-5,TRBD1,once,TRBJ1-1,TGTGCCTGCAGTTACGCCGGGACAGGGTTCACTGAAGCTTTCTTT,CACSYAGTGFTEAFF
TRBV7-2,-,few,TRBJ1-1,TGTGCCAGCAGTTCCCCAGGGGATAACACTGAAGCTTTCTTT,CASSSPGDNTEAFF
TRBV2,TRBD1,-,TRBJ2-7,TGTGCCAGCATCCCTTGGGGACAGGGTATCTACGAGCAGTACTTC,CASIPWGQGIYEQYF
TRBV4-1,-,-,TRBJ2-7,TGCGCCAGCAGCCAAGCGGACAGCCCCTACGAGCAGTACTTC,CASSQADSPYEQYF